This T cell receptor beta chain was identified during a study of OX40 agonist ivuxolimab in advanced cancers. About the study: In this cohort, patients received ivuxolimab, an agonistic anti-OX40 (CD134) antibody. Patients assigned to dose escalation were diagnosed with hepatocellular carcinoma, melanoma, renal cell or head and neck cancer. The study reported partial responses in three patients: one hepatocellular carcinoma, two cutaneous melanoma.

CDR1 and CDR2 from the germline V gene are SGHAT and FQNNGV. This CDR3 region has 15 residues. The V gene lost 4 bases and the J gene lost 0 bases, with 13 bases spanning the gap. Sequencing was performed with immunoSEQ multiplex PCR; in TCRdb, only in-frame clones are kept and a portion is missing. The data show 92,000 or so clones, about 87% seen once. Source: CD4+ or CD8+ T cells sorted from blood, taken in a trial of the OX40 agonist ivuxolimab. V usage is TRBV11-2 and J usage is TRBJ2-7; D gene uncertain. This sequence was found in an adult with an advanced solid tumor such as melanoma, head and neck, liver or kidney cancer. In DNA, the CDR3 is TGTGCCAGCAGCTCAATAGGCACCTACTCCTACGAGCAGTACTTC. It specifies CASSSIGTYSYEQYF.